This T cell receptor (beta chain) was captured in a study of T-cell memory formation after mild COVID-19. General study findings and limits: Clones that got smaller from day 15 to 85 had even CD4/CD8, while clones growing later tipped toward CD4+.

Details on this clonotype: Its antigen is currently unknown.

TCRdb independently ran MiXCR on the 5' RACE reads; one entry per CDR3 protein. The top ten clones hold under 45% of a sample with about 82,000 distinct CDR3 sequences, over 13% of them seen once. Source material: PBMCs or a T cell subset sorted from them (not recorded which). This receptor was taken from a man between 18 and 35 years old who had mild COVID-19 (a few samples of this study predate the infection). Cell type and time point are not known.

CDR3 loop: CASKEEFGSYNSPLHF. CDR3 bases: TGTGCCAGCAAGGAAGAGTTTGGGTCCTATAATTCACCCCTCCACTTT. The chain has TRBV6-6 and TRBJ1-6; no firm D call. This CDR3 comprises 16 residues. V was shortened by 7 bases and J by 1 base, with 14 bases between the two germline ends. CDR1 is MNHNY and CDR2 is SVGAGI in the germline V gene (reference sequence).